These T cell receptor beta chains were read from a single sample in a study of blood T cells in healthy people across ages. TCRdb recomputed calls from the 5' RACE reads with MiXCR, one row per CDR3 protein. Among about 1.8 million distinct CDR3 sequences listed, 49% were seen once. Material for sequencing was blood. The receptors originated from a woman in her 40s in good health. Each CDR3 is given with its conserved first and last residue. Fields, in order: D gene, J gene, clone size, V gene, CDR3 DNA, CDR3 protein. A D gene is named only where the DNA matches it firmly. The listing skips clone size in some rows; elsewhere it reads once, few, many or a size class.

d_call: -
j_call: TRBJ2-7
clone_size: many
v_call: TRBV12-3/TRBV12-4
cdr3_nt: TGTGCCAGCAGCTTATACAACGAGCAGTACTTC
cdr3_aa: CASSLYNEQYF

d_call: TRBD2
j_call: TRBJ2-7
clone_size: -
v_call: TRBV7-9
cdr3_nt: TGTGCCAGCAGCTCCCTTCTAGCGGGGGGCCTGTCCGAGCAGTACTTC
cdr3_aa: CASSSLLAGGLSEQYF

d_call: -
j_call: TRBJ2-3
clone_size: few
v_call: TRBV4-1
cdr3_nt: TGCGCCAGCAGCCAGCGCTTGGCCCAGGGGGATACGCAGTATTTT
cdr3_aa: CASSQRLAQGDTQYF

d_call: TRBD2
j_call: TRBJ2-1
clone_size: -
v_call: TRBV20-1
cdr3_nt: TGCAGTGCTGACGACGGGGGGAGCTCCTACAATGAGCAGTTCTTC
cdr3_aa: CSADDGGSSYNEQFF

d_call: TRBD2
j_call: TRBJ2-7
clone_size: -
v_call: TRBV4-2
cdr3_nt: TGTGCCAGCAGCCAATCGGGGCTAGCGGGGTACGAGCAGTACTTC
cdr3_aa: CASSQSGLAGYEQYF

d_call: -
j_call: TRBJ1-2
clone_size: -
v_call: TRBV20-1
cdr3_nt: TGCAGTGCTGAGGAGGATAACTATGGCTACACCTTC
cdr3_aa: CSAEEDNYGYTF

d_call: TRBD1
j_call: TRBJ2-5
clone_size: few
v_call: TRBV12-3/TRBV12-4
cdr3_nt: TGTGCCAGCAGTTATGGACAGGGGGTCGGTGAGCAGTACTTC
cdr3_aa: CASSYGQGVGEQYF

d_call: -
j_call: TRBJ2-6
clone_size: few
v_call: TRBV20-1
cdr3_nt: TGCAGTGCGTGGACCTTTAGCTCTGGGGCCAACGTCCTGACTTTC
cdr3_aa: CSAWTFSSGANVLTF

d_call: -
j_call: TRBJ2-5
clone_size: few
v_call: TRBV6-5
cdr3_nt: TGTGCCAGCAGGAAGACAGTCCAAGAGACCCAGTACTTC
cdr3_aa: CASRKTVQETQYF

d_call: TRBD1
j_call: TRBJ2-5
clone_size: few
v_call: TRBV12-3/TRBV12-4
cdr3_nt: TGTGCCAGCAGTGTGGGACAGGGGGTTGGTTGGGAGACCCAGTACTTC
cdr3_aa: CASSVGQGVGWETQYF

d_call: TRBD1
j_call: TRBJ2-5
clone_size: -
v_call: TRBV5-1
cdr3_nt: TGCGCCAGCAGCTTCAGACAGGGGGGCATTGAGACCCAGTACTTC
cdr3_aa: CASSFRQGGIETQYF

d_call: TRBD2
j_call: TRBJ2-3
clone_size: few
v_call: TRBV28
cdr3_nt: TGTGCCAGCAGTTTCCCGAGTAGCGGGGGGGTAAGCACAGATACGCAGTATTTT
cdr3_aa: CASSFPSSGGVSTDTQYF

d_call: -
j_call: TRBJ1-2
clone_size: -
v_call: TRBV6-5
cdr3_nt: TGTGCCAGCAGTTACTCGGCCCGGTTCTATGGCTACACCTTC
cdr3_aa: CASSYSARFYGYTF

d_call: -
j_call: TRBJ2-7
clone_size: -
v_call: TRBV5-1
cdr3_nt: TGCGCCAGCAGCTCGGCAGGGATGGACGAGCAGTACTTC
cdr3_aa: CASSSAGMDEQYF

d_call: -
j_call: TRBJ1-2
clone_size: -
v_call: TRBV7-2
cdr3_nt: TGTGTCAGCAGCAAAACAGGGCCTAACTATGGCTACACCTTC
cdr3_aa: CVSSKTGPNYGYTF

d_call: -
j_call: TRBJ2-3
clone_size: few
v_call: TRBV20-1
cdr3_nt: TGCAGTGCTAGCCCGGTCCCAGATACGCAGTATTTT
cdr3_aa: CSASPVPDTQYF

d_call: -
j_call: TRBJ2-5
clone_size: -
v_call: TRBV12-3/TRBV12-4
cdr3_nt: TGTGCCAGCACTCGGACTCAGGCAGAGACCCAGTACTTC
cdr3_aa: CASTRTQAETQYF

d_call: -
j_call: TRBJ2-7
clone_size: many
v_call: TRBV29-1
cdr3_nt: TGCAGCGTTGTGGACGAGCAGTACTTC
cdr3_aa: CSVVDEQYF

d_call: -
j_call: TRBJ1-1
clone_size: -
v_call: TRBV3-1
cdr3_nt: TGTGCCAGCAGCCAAACCGGCACTGAAGCTTTCTTT
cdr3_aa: CASSQTGTEAFF

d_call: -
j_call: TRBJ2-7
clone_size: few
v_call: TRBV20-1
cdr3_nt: TGCAGTGCTAGTGAACAGGGTTTCCCAACGGAGCAGTACTTC
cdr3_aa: CSASEQGFPTEQYF

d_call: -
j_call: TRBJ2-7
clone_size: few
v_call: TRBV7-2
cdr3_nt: TGTGCCAGCAGCTTTATCCAAGGAAATGGTGGCGAGCAGTACTTC
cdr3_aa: CASSFIQGNGGEQYF

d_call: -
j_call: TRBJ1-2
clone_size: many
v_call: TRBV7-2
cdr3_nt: TGTGCCAGCAGCTTAGGGTGGGCCGCCATGTATGGCTACACCTTC
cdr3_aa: CASSLGWAAMYGYTF

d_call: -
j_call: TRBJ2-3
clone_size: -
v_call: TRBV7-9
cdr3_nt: TGTGCCAGCAGCTCCGACGGGGGCGGGGGCACAGATACGCAGTATTTT
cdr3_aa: CASSSDGGGGTDTQYF

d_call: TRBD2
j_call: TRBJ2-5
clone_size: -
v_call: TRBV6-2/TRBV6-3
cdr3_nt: TGTGCCAGCAGTTACGCACTAGCGGGGGGGCTGGAGACCCAGTACTTC
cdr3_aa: CASSYALAGGLETQYF

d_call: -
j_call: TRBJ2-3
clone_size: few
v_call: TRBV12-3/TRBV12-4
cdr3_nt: TGTGCCAGCAGTTTATCGGGCGGGGGCGTAGATACGCAGTATTTT
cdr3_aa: CASSLSGGGVDTQYF

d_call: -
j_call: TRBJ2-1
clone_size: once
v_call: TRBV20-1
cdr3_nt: TGCAGTGCGAGATCCGCACTAGGGGTGTCTGTCCGTGAGCAGTTCTTC
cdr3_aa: CSARSALGVSVREQFF

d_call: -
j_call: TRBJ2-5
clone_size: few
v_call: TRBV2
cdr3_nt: TGTGCCAGCGTGTACCAAGAGACCCAGTACTTC
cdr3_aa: CASVYQETQYF

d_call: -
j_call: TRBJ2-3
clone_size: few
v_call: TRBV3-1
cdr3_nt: TGTGCCAGCAGCCAACCCCTAGGGACAGATACGCAGTATTTT
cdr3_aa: CASSQPLGTDTQYF

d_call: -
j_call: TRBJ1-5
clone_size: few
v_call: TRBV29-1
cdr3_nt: TGCAGCGCCCTATTGGAGGGCGGCAATCAGCCCCAGCATTTT
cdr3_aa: CSALLEGGNQPQHF

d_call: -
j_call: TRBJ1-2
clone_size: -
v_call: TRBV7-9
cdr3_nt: TGTGCCAGCAGCTTAGGGGGAGCGGTCTACACCTTC
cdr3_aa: CASSLGGAVYTF

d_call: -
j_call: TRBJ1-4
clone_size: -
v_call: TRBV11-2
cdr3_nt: TGTGCCAGCAGGGGCAGGAAGCGAGAAAAACTGTTTTTT
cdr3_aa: CASRGRKREKLFF

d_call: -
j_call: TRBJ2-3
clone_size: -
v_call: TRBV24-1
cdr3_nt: TGTGCCGTACAGGGATTAGGCACAGATACGCAGTATTTT
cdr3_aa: CAVQGLGTDTQYF

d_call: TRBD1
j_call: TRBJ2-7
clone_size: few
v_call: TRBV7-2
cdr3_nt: TGTGCCAGTGGATTGGGGACAGGGGACTACGAGCAGTACTTC
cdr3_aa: CASGLGTGDYEQYF

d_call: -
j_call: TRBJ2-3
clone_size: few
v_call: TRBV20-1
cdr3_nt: TGCAGTGCTAGAGATCTGGGGGCCCTGTACACAGATACGCAGTATTTT
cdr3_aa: CSARDLGALYTDTQYF

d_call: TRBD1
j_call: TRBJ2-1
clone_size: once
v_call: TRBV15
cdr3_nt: TGTGCCACCAGTGTGGGACAGTACAATGAGCAGTTCTTC
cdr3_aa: CATSVGQYNEQFF

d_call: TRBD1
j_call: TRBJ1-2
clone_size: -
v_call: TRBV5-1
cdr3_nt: TGCGCCAGCAGCTGGACAGGGGACGGGAACTATGGCTACACCTTC
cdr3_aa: CASSWTGDGNYGYTF

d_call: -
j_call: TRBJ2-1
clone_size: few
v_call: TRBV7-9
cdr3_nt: TGTGCCAGCAGCTTAGCGGGGGCCGATGAGCAGTTCTTC
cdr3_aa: CASSLAGADEQFF

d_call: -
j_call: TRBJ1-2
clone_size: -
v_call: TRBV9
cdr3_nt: TGTGCCAGCAGCGTAGACGCAGGAGGGGGCTACACCTTC
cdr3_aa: CASSVDAGGGYTF

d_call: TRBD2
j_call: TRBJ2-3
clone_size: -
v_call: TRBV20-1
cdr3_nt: TGCGCTCGGTCGGGGGGAACAGATACGCAGTATTTT
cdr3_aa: CARSGGTDTQYF

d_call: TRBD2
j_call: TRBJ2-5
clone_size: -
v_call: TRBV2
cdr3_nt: TGTGCCATCTCTACCCAGCGGGGGGTCCAAGAGACCCAGTACTTC
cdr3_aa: CAISTQRGVQETQYF

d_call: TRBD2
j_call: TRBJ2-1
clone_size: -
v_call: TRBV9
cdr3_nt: TGTGCCAGCAGCGTCGCAAGCGGGGGGAGGACTGAGCAGTTCTTC
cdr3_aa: CASSVASGGRTEQFF

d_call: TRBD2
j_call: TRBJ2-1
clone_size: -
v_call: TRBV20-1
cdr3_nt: TGCAGTGCCCCCTCCTTGAGGCTAGCGGGGAGCTCCTACAATGAGCAGTTCTTC
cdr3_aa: CSAPSLRLAGSSYNEQFF

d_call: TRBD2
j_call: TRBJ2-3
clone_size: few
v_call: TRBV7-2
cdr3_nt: TGTGCCAGCAGCAAGAGCGGACTAGCGGGGTTTTTAGGGGCGCAGTATTTT
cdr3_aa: CASSKSGLAGFLGAQYF

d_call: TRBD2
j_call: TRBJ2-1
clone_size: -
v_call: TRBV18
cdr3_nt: TGTGCCAGCTCTCCCAGACTAGCGGGGGCCAACAATGAGCAGTTCTTC
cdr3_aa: CASSPRLAGANNEQFF

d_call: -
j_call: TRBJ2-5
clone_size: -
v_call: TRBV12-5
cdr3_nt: TGTGCTAGTGCCTTGGGGCAGCAAGAGACCCAGTACTTC
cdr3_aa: CASALGQQETQYF

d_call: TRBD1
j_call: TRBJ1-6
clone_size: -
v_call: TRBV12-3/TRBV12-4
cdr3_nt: TGTGCCAGCAGATCCGAGAATTTCATAGGGACAGAATCAAATTCACCCCTCCACTTT
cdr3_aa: CASRSENFIGTESNSPLHF

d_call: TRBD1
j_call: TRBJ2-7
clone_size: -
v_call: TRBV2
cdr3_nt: TGTGCCAGCAGTGGCCGGACAGGGGTTCCACACGAGCAGTACTTC
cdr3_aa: CASSGRTGVPHEQYF

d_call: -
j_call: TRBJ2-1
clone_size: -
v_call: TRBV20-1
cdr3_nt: TGCAGTGTCTCGCGGGATGAGCAGTTCTTC
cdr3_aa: CSVSRDEQFF

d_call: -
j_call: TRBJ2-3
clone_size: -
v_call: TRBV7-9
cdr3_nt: TGTGCCAGCAGTCTCGGGCCAGCAAAAATCACAGATACGCAGTATTTT
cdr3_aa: CASSLGPAKITDTQYF

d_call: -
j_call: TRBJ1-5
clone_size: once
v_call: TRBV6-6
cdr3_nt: TGTGCCAGCAGTTCGCAGGGGAGTAAGCCCCAGCATTTT
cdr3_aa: CASSSQGSKPQHF

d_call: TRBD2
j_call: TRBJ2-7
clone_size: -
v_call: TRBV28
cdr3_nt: TGTGCCAGCAGTACCCAGGGGACTAGCGTGTACGAGCAGTACTTC
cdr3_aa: CASSTQGTSVYEQYF

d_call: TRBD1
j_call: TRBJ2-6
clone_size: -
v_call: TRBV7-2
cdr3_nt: TGTGCCAGCGTGATAGGGGGCTTTTGGGCCAACGTCCTGACTTTC
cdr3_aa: CASVIGGFWANVLTF

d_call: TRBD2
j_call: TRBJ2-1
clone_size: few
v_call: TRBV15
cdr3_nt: TGTGCCACCAGCAGGGATCCTAGGACTAGCGGGGGGGCCAGCTCCTACAATGAGCAGTTCTTC
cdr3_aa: CATSRDPRTSGGASSYNEQFF

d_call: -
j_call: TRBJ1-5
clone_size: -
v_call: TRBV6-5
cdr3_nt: TGTGCCAGCAGTGTGGGGGTATATCAGCCCCAGCATTTT
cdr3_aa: CASSVGVYQPQHF

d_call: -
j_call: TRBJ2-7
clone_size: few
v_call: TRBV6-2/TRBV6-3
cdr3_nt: TGTGCCAGCAGTGACGCTTCCGAGCAGTACTTC
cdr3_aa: CASSDASEQYF

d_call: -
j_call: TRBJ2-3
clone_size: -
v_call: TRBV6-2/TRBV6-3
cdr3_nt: TGTGCCAGCAGTTCTATCCGGGAGAGCACAGATACGCAGTATTTT
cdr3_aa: CASSSIRESTDTQYF

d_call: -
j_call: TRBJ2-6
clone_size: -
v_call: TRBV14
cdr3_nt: TGTGCCAGCAGCCAGTCGTTCGTTAGGGCCAACGTCCTGACTTTC
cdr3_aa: CASSQSFVRANVLTF